The clone carrying this TCR beta chain was observed at least ten times. This record belongs to a study of T-cell reconstitution after alpha-beta-depleted transplantation in children. For TCRbeta, the library was prepared with unique molecular identifiers. TCRdb itself ran the PCR reads through MiXCR, one entry per CDR3 protein. Among hundreds of thousands of distinct CDR3 sequences listed, about 21% were seen once. The V gene end was trimmed by 5 bases and the J gene end by 6 bases; junction bases not matched to a gene: 3. Germline V gene sequence: CDR1 SGHTA, CDR2 FQGNSA. This CDR3 has 13 amino acids.

This chain links TRBV7-2 with TRBJ1-2; 10 bases map to TRBD1. This TCR came from a boy under three years old who had a stem cell transplant for acute myeloid leukemia, so the T cells may come from the graft donor. Specimen: PBMCs, mostly from graft donor cells, collected 360 days after TCRalphabeta/CD19-depleted stem cell transplant. This CDR3 is CASSRQGAHGYTF. The CDR3 bases are TGTGCCAGCAGCCGACAGGGGGCGCATGGCTACACCTTC.